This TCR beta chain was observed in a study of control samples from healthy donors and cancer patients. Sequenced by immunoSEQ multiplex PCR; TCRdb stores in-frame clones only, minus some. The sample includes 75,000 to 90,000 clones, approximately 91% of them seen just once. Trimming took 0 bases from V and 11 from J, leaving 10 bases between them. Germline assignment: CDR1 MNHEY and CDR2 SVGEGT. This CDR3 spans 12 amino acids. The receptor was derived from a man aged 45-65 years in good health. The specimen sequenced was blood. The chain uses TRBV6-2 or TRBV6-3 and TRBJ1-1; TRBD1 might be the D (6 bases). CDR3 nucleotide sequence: TGTGCCAGCAGTTACTCGACAGGAGTGGCTTTCTTT. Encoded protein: CASSYSTGVAFF.